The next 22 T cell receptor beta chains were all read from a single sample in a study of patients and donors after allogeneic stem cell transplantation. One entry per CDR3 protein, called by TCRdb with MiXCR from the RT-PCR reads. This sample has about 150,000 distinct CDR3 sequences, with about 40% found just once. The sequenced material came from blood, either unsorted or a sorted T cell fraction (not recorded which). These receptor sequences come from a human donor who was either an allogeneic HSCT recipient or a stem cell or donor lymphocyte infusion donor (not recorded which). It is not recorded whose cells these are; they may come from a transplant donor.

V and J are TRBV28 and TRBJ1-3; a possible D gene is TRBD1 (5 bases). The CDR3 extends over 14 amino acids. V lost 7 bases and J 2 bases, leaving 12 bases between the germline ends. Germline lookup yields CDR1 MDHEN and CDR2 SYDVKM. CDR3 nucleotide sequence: TGTGCCAGCACTAGACAGTATCCTGGAAACACCATATATTTT. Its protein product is CASTRQYPGNTIYF. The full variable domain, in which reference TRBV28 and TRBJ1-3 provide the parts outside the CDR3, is DVKVTQSSRYLVKRTGEKVFLECVQDMDHENMFWYRQDPGLGLRLIYFSYDVKMKEKGDIPEGYSVSREKKERFSLILESASTNQTSMYLCASTRQYPGNTIYFGEGSWLTVV.

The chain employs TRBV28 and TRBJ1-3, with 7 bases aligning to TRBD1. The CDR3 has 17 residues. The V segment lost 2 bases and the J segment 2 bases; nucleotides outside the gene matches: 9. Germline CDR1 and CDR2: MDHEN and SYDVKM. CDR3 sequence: CASSLVGTEVAGNTIYF. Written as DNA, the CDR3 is TGTGCCAGCAGTTTAGTCGGGACAGAGGTAGCTGGAAACACCATATATTTT.

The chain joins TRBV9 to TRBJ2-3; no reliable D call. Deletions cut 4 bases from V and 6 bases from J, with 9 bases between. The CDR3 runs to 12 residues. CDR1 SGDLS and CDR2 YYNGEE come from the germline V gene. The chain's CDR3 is CASSPIMDTQYF. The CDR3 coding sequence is TGTGCCAGCAGCCCGATTATGGATACGCAGTATTTT.

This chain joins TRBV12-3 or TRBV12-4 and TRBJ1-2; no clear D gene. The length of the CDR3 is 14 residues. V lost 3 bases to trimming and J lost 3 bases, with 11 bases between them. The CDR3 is CASSFLRPDYGYTF. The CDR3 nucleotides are TGTGCCAGCAGTTTCCTTCGCCCGGACTATGGCTACACCTTC.

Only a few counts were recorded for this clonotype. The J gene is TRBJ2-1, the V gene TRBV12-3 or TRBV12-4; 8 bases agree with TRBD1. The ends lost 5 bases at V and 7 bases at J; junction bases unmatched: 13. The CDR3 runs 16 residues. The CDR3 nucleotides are TGTGCCAGCAGTCCGTTTGACGACAGGGGTCGAAATGAGCAGTTCTTC. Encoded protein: CASSPFDDRGRNEQFF.

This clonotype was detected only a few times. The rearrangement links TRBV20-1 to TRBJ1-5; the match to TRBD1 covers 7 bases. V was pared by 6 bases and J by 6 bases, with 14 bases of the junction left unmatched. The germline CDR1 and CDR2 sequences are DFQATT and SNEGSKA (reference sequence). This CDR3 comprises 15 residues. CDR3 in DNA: TGCAGTGCCCAGGGGGACGCAGGGAGGAGTCAGCCCCAGCATTTT. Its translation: CSAQGDAGRSQPQHF.

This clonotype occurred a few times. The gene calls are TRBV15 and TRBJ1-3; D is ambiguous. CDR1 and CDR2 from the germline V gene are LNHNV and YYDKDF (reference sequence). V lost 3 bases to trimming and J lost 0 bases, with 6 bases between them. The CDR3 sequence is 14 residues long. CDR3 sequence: CATSRANSGNTIYF. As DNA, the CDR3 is TGTGCCACCAGCAGGGCAAACTCTGGAAACACCATATATTTT.

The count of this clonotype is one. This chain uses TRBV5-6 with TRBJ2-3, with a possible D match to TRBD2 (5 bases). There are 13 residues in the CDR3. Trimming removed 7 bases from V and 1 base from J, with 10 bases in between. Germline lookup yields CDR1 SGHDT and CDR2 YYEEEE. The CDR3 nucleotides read TGTGCCAGCTCAAACGGGGGCACAGATACGCAGTATTTT. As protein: CASSNGGTDTQYF.

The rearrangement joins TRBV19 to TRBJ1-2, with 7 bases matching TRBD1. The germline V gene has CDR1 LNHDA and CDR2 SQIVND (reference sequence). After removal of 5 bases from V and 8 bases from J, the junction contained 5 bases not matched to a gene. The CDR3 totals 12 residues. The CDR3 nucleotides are TGTGCCAGTAGTCCCACAGGGGACGGCTACACCTTC. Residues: CASSPTGDGYTF.

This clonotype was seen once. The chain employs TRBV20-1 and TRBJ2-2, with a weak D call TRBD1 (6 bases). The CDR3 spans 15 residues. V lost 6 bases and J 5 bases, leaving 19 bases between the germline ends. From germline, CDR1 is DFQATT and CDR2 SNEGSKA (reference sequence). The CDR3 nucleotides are TGCAGTGCCACAGACAGGACGGAGAGGACCGGGGAGCTGTTTTTT. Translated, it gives CSATDRTERTGELFF.

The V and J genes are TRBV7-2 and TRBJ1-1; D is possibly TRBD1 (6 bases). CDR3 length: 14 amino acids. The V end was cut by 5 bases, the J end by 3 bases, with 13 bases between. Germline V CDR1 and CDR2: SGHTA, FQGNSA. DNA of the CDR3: TGTGCCAGCAGCCCGGGGGGCAGTGACACTGAAGCTTTCTTT. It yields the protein CASSPGGSDTEAFF.

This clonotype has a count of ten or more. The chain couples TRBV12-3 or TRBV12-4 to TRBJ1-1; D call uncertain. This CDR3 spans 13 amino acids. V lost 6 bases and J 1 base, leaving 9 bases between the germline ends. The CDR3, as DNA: TGTGCCAGCAGCTCTACGCGGAACACTGAAGCTTTCTTT. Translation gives CASSSTRNTEAFF.

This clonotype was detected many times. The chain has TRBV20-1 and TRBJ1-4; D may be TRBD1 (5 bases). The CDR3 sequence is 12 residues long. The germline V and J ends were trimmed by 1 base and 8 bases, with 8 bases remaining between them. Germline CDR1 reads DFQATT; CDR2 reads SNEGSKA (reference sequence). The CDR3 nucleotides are TGCAGTGCTAGAGCAGGGAGAGAAAAACTGTTTTTT. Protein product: CSARAGREKLFF.

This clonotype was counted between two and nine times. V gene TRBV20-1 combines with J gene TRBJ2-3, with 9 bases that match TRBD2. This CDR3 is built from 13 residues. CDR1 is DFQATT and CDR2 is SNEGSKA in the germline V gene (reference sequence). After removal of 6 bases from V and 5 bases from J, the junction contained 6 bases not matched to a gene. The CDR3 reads CSAGTSTQDTQYF. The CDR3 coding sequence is TGCAGTGCCGGGACTAGCACTCAAGATACGCAGTATTTT.

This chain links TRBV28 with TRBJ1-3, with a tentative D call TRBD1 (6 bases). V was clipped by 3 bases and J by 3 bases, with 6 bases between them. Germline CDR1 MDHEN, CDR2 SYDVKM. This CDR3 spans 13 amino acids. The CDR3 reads CASSLDSGNTIYF. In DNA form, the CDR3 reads TGTGCCAGCAGTTTGGACAGTGGAAACACCATATATTTT. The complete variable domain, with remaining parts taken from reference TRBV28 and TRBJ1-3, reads DVKVTQSSRYLVKRTGEKVFLECVQDMDHENMFWYRQDPGLGLRLIYFSYDVKMKEKGDIPEGYSVSREKKERFSLILESASTNQTSMYLCASSLDSGNTIYFGEGSWLTVV.

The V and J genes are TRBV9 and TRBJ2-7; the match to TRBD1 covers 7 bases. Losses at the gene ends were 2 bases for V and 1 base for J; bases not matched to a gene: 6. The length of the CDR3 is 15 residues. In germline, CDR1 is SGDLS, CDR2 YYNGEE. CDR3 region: CASSVGRDRSYEQYF. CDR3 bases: TGTGCCAGCAGCGTCGGCCGGGACAGATCCTACGAGCAGTACTTC.

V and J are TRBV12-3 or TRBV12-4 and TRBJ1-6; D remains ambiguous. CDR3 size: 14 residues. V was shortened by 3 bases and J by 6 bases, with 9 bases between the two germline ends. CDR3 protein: CASSLVVANSPLHF. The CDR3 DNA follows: TGTGCCAGCAGTTTGGTGGTGGCTAATTCACCCCTCCACTTT.

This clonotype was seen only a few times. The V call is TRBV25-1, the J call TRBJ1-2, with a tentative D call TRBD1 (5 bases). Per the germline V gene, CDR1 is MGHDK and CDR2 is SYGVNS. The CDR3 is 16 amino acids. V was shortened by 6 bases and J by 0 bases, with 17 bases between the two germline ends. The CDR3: CASRGERGLANYGYTF. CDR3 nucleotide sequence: TGTGCCAGCAGGGGGGAACGGGGTCTAGCTAACTATGGCTACACCTTC.

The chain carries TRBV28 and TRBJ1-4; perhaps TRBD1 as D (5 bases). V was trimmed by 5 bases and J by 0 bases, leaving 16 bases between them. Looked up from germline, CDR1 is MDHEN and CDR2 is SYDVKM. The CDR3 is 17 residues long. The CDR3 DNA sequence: TGTGCCAGCAGTGTGGGGGGACGGCTATCAACTAATGAAAAACTGTTTTTT. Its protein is CASSVGGRLSTNEKLFF.

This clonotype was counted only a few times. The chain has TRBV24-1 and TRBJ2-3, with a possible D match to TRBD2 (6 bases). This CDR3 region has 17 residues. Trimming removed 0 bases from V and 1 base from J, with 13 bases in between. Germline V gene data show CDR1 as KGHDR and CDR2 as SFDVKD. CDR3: CATSDLRRELGTDTQYF. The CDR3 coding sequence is TGTGCCACCAGTGATTTGAGGAGGGAGTTAGGCACAGATACGCAGTATTTT.

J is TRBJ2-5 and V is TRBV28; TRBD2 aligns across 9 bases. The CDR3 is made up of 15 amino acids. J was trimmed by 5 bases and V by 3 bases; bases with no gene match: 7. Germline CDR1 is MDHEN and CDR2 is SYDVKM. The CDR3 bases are TGTGCCAGCAGTTTTTTAGCGGGGGAGGGGGAGACCCAGTACTTC. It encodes CASSFLAGEGETQYF.

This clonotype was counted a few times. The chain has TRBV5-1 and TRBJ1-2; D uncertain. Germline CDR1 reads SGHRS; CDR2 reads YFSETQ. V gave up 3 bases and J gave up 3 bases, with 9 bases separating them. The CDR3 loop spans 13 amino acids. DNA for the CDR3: TGCGCCAGCAGCTCCGACAAACACTATGGCTACACCTTC. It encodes CASSSDKHYGYTF.